These 15 T cell receptor beta chains came from one sample sequenced in a study of T cells in Graves' hyperthyroidism and ophthalmopathy. TCR beta CDR3 regions were amplified from RNA transcripts. A first-round RT-PCR of the TCR CDR3 used the HTBI primer set. TCRdb fed the multiplex PCR reads into MiXCR, producing one record per CDR3 protein. The data contain about 400,000 distinct CDR3 sequences, around 15% of them singletons. Sequenced material: blood. These receptors were taken from a woman in her sixties with Graves' ophthalmopathy.

The rearrangement links TRBV19 to TRBJ2-1; 11 bases fit TRBD1. J lost 5 bases, V lost 4 bases, and 7 bases had no gene match. CDR1 LNHDA and CDR2 SQIVND come from the germline V gene (reference sequence). The CDR3 runs 16 residues. CDR3 loop: CASSTVRTGGNNEQFF. The DNA for the CDR3 is TGTGCCAGTAGTACTGTCCGGACAGGGGGCAACAATGAGCAGTTCTTC.

The chain recombines TRBV19 with TRBJ2-4, with unresolved D. Germline V gene lookup returns CDR1 LNHDA and CDR2 SQIVND (reference sequence). The CDR3 extends over 13 amino acids. V lost 0 bases, J lost 4 bases, and 4 bases lay in between. CDR3 protein: CASSIDLKNIQYF. Written as DNA, the CDR3 is TGTGCCAGTAGTATAGATCTAAAAAACATTCAGTACTTC.

This CDR3 is CASSIVSGRAPGELFF. The CDR3 bases are TGTGCCAGTAGTATCGTGAGCGGGAGGGCCCCCGGGGAGCTGTTTTTT. The chain employs TRBV19 and TRBJ2-2; 10 bases align to TRBD2. V was clipped by 3 bases and J by 6 bases; unmatched bases: 7. The CDR3 extends over 16 amino acids. The V gene's germline CDR1 is LNHDA and CDR2 SQIVND (reference sequence).

This clonotype has at least ten counts. The chain has TRBV28 and TRBJ2-3; D is unclear. The CDR3 has 13 residues. The V and J ends lost 6 bases and 2 bases respectively, with 9 bases between them. CDR1 is MDHEN, CDR2 SYDVKM, per germline. The CDR3 spells CASSSTFTDTQYF. For the CDR3, the DNA is TGTGCCAGCAGCTCAACTTTCACAGATACGCAGTATTTT.

V and J are TRBV7-9 and TRBJ1-4; D is unclear. The germline V and J ends were trimmed by 8 bases and 8 bases, with 6 bases remaining between them. The V gene's germline CDR1 is SEHNR and CDR2 FQNEAQ (reference sequence). The CDR3 totals 10 residues. CDR3 sequence: CASGEEKLFF. The CDR3 coding sequence is TGTGCCAGCGGAGAGGAAAAACTGTTTTTT.

This clonotype was counted a few times. CDR3 protein: CATSRDTANYGYTF. In DNA, the CDR3 is TGTGCCACCAGCAGAGATACGGCGAACTATGGCTACACCTTC. The chain is built from TRBV15 and TRBJ1-2, with no clear D. The CDR3 has 14 residues. The V end was cut by 0 bases, the J end by 2 bases, with 7 bases between. Germline lookup yields CDR1 LNHNV and CDR2 YYDKDF (reference sequence).

The chain recombines TRBV19 with TRBJ2-2; D ambiguous. V gave up 11 bases and J gave up 6 bases, with 10 bases separating them. This CDR3 comprises 11 residues. Germline lookup yields CDR1 LNHDA and CDR2 SQIVND (reference sequence). The CDR3 nucleotides read TGTGCCGCCCTGGGCCCCGGGGAGCTGTTTTTT. Amino acids: CAALGPGELFF.

The chain uses TRBV6-1 and TRBJ2-1; TRBD1 agrees at 9 bases. The CDR3 is 14 residues long. CDR1 is MNHNS and CDR2 is SASEGT in the germline V gene. V lost 1 base, J lost 7 bases, and 2 bases stayed unmatched. As DNA, the CDR3 is TGTGCCAGCAGTGAAGTACAGGGGGCGAATGAGCAGTTCTTC. This encodes CASSEVQGANEQFF.

This clonotype was counted a few times. The CDR3 coding sequence is TGTGCCAGTAGTGCAGGAAGGGGGGAGACCCAGTACTTC. The encoded protein is CASSAGRGETQYF. The chain is built from TRBV19 and TRBJ2-5, with D perhaps TRBD1 (6 bases). Trimming left V 5 bases short and J 5 bases short, with 12 bases between. The CDR3 spans 13 residues. The germline CDR1 and CDR2 sequences are LNHDA and SQIVND (reference sequence).

The genes are TRBV15 and TRBJ2-5, with D possibly TRBD2 on 6 matching bases. This CDR3 is built from 15 residues. Germline-derived CDR1 and CDR2 are LNHNV and YYDKDF (reference sequence). Trimming stripped 0 bases from V and 5 bases from J, with 13 bases between. The CDR3 bases are TGTGCCACCAGCAGAGATCAGGCAGGGAGGGAGACCCAGTACTTC. It is translated as CATSRDQAGRETQYF.

This clonotype was seen a handful of times. The gene calls are TRBV6-1 and TRBJ1-1, with D unclear. Germline CDR1 MNHNS, CDR2 SASEGT. V lost 6 bases and J 1 base, leaving 9 bases between the germline ends. The CDR3 is 13 residues long. The chain's CDR3 is CASRFQSNTEAFF. In DNA form, the CDR3 reads TGTGCCAGCAGATTCCAATCGAACACTGAAGCTTTCTTT.

This clonotype has at least ten counts. This chain uses TRBV11-2 with TRBJ2-7; D perhaps matches TRBD2 (6 bases). Trimming pared 6 bases from V and 5 bases from J, leaving 11 bases between. From germline, CDR1 is SGHAT and CDR2 FQNNGV. The CDR3 has 12 amino acids. CDR3 protein: CASRLGGNEQYF. CDR3 sequence (DNA): TGTGCCAGCAGGCTAGGAGGGAACGAGCAGTACTTC.

This clonotype has ten or more counts. The chain employs TRBV11-2 and TRBJ2-7; D uncertain. The CDR3 contains 13 residues. In germline, CDR1 is SGHAT, CDR2 FQNNGV. V dropped 5 bases and J dropped 6 bases, with 14 bases sitting between them. The DNA of the CDR3 is TGTGCCAGCAGCCGCGGCCCGGTGTCCGAGCAGTACTTC. It yields the protein CASSRGPVSEQYF. Filled out from reference TRBV11-2 and TRBJ2-7, the complete variable domain reads EAGVAQSPRYKIIEKRQSVAFWCNPISGHATLYWYQQILGQGPKLLIQFQNNGVVDDSQLPKDRFSAERLKGVDSTLKIQPAKLEDSAVYLCASSRGPVSEQYFGPGTRLTVT.

A single count supports this clonotype. Given the absence of the conserved phenylalanine or tryptophan at the CDR3 end, a read error is likely. V and J are TRBV15 and TRBJ2-6, with D hard to call. Germline CDR1 is LNHNV and CDR2 is YYDKDF (reference sequence). V shed 1 base and J shed 0 bases, with 4 bases lying between them. This CDR3 has 15 amino acids. CDR3 nucleotides: TGTGCCACCAGCAGAGTTGGCTCTGGGGCCAACGTCCTGACTCTC. Its protein is CATSRVGSGANVLTL.

This clonotype has a handful of counts. CDR3 in DNA: TGTGCCAGCAGCTTTTTTAGTTTGACATCCTACACCGGGGAGCTGTTTTTT. It specifies CASSFFSLTSYTGELFF. The chain joins TRBV7-6 to TRBJ2-2; D unclear. The CDR3 covers 17 residues. The V end lost 3 bases, the J end lost 3 bases, and 17 bases lay between the germline ends. CDR1 is SGHVS and CDR2 is FNYEAQ in the germline V gene.